The TCR beta chain described here comes from a study of T-cell memory formation after mild COVID-19. About the research overall: There were largely donor-specific TCR clusters. Findings of the study overall: A second wave of clones peaked on day 37, and their SARS-CoV-2 specificity went unconfirmed. CM and EM subsets held most contracting CD4+ clones; EMRA held CD8+ ones.

MiXCR, run by TCRdb on the 5' RACE reads, gives a single entry per CDR3 protein. The repertoire holds tens of thousands of distinct CDR3 sequences, with approximately 6.6% as singletons. A note on this clonotype: Its specificity is unknown.

Trimming took off 6 bases at V and 1 base at J, with 6 bases between the two ends. Germline V gene lookup returns CDR1 DFQATT and CDR2 SNEGSKA (reference sequence). The CDR3 is made up of 11 amino acids. The specimen sequenced was PBMCs or a T cell subset sorted from them (not recorded which). The chain employs TRBV20-1 and TRBJ1-1, with D unclear. The sequence was obtained from a man aged 18-30 years who had mild COVID-19 (a few samples of this study predate the infection). Cell type and time point are not known. For the CDR3, the DNA is TGCAGTGCCGAGGGGAACACTGAAGCTTTCTTT. Translated, it gives CSAEGNTEAFF.